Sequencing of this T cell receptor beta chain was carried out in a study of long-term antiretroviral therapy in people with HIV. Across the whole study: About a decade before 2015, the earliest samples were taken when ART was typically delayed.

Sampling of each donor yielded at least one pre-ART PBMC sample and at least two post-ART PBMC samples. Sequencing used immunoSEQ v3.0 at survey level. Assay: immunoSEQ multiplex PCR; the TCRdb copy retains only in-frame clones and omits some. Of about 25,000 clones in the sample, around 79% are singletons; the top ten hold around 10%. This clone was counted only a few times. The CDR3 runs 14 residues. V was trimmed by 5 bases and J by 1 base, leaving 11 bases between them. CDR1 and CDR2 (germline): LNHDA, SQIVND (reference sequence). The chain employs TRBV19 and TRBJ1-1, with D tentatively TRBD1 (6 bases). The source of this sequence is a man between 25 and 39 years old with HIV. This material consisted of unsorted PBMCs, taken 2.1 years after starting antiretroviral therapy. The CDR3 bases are TGTGCCAGTAGTCAGGGGAGGGGGAACACTGAAGCTTTCTTT. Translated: CASSQGRGNTEAFF.